The next 12 T cell receptor beta chains were all read from a single sample in a study of T cell responses to AZD1222 COVID-19 vaccine. This table comes from immunoSEQ multiplex PCR, and its TCRdb copy is limited to in-frame clones, with some not included. The data contain 150,000 or so clones, around 94% of them singletons. Sequenced here: peripheral blood, sampled on day 0 of AZD1222 vaccination. All receptors come from an adult in good health.

The CDR3 loop is CAITPERTGRRAFF. The CDR3 DNA sequence: TGTGCCATCACCCCGGAAAGGACAGGGAGGCGAGCTTTCTTT. This rearrangement joins TRBV10-3 to TRBJ1-1; TRBD1 agrees at 8 bases. V shed 7 bases, J shed 10 bases, and the junction held 14 bases outside the gene matches. CDR1 ENHRY and CDR2 SYGVKD come from the germline V gene. The CDR3 is 14 residues long.

The V and J genes are TRBV12-3 or TRBV12-4 and TRBJ1-6, with a weak D call TRBD1 (5 bases). V was shortened by 2 bases and J by 10 bases, with 6 bases between the two germline ends. The CDR3 spans 12 residues. This CDR3 reads CASSLRGSPLHF. CDR3 bases: TGTGCCAGCAGTTTAAGGGGCTCACCCCTCCACTTT.

The chain joins TRBV19 to TRBJ1-2, with D unresolved. Germline CDR1 LNHDA, CDR2 SQIVND (reference sequence). Trimming pared 1 base from V and 8 bases from J, leaving 17 bases between. This CDR3 is built from 15 residues. This CDR3 reads CASSIVVGEGFGYTF. In DNA, the CDR3 is TGTGCCAGTAGTATAGTTGTCGGAGAAGGCTTCGGCTACACCTTC.

The gene calls are TRBV7-9 and TRBJ1-2, with D possibly being TRBD1 (6 bases). CDR3 length: 15 amino acids. Per the germline V gene, CDR1 is SEHNR and CDR2 is FQNEAQ (reference sequence). The V end was cut by 2 bases, the J end by 8 bases, with 18 bases between. As DNA, the CDR3 is TGTGCCAGCAGCTTAATTGCAGGGGAGAATCGCGGCTACACCTTC. Translated: CASSLIAGENRGYTF.

The chain carries TRBV19 and TRBJ1-1, with D perhaps matching TRBD1 (6 bases). CDR3 length: 15 amino acids. Trimming stripped 7 bases from V and 0 bases from J, with 15 bases between. Germline V gene data show CDR1 as LNHDA and CDR2 as SQIVND (reference sequence). The CDR3 DNA is TGTGCCAGTAAATGGGCGGAGGGGGTGAACACTGAAGCTTTCTTT. This sequence encodes CASKWAEGVNTEAFF.

The CDR3 nucleotides read TGTGCCAGCAGTGTCGGACCCAATGAGCAGTTCTTC. Protein product: CASSVGPNEQFF. The V gene is TRBV28, the J gene TRBJ2-1; D gene unclear. Deletions cut 5 bases from V and 6 bases from J, with 8 bases between. Germline V lookup: CDR1 MDHEN, CDR2 SYDVKM. The CDR3 loop spans 12 amino acids.

This sequence joins TRBV12-5 and TRBJ1-2; 8 bases are a match to TRBD1. J gave up 6 bases and V 4 bases, and 4 bases lay outside the gene matches. The CDR3 covers 13 residues. CDR1 is LGHNT, CDR2 FRNRAP, per germline. CDR3 in DNA: TGTGCTAGTGGTTCCACGGACAGGGATGGCTACACCTTC. Translation: CASGSTDRDGYTF.

J is TRBJ1-4 and V is TRBV3-1 (or the pseudogene TRBV3-2); D unclear. Germline lookup yields CDR1 LGHDT and CDR2 YNNKEL (reference sequence). V lost 1 base and J lost 2, with 11 bases in between. The CDR3 runs 16 residues. For the CDR3, the DNA is TGTGCCAGCAGCCAAGCTCCTGAGGGTACTAATGAAAAACTGTTTTTT. Its protein product is CASSQAPEGTNEKLFF.

The chain uses TRBV7-9 and TRBJ1-1; TRBD1 matches at 7 bases. Germline CDR1 is SEHNR and CDR2 is FQNEAQ (reference sequence). J lost 4 bases, V lost 7 bases, and 9 bases had no gene match. The CDR3 consists of 14 residues. Here the CDR3 reads CASTSTGVGTEAFF. Written as DNA, the CDR3 is TGTGCCAGCACCAGTACAGGGGTAGGCACTGAAGCTTTCTTT.

The chain employs TRBV3-1 (or the pseudogene TRBV3-2) and TRBJ2-7, with D perhaps matching TRBD2 (5 bases). The CDR3 covers 11 residues. With 4 bases removed from V and 6 bases from J, the gap between germline ends came to 7 bases. Germline V gene data show CDR1 as LGHDT and CDR2 as YNNKEL (reference sequence). Here the CDR3 DNA reads TGTGCCAGCAGCCGGGCGGGCGAGCAGTACTTC. It encodes CASSRAGEQYF.

The V and J genes are TRBV30 and TRBJ1-2; 12 bases agree with TRBD1. CDR1 is GTSNPN, CDR2 SVGIG, per germline (reference sequence). The V segment lost 4 bases and the J segment 8 bases; nucleotides outside the gene matches: 8. This CDR3 comprises 14 residues. CDR3 residues: CAWTPGQGAGGYTF. In DNA form, the CDR3 reads TGTGCCTGGACCCCGGGACAGGGGGCGGGCGGCTACACCTTC.

On this clone: One end of the junction varies from germline; a read error may be responsible. V usage is TRBV28 and J usage is TRBJ1-3; D not certain. This CDR3 has 12 amino acids. Germline V CDR1 and CDR2: MDHEN, SYDVKM. CDR3: CPQGRSGNTIYF. CDR3 nucleotide sequence: TGCCCACAAGGGCGCTCTGGAAACACCATATATTTT. Using reference TRBV28 and TRBJ1-3 for the parts outside the CDR3, the full variable domain is DVKVTQSSRYLVKRTGEKVFLECVQDMDHENMFWYRQDPGLGLRLIYFSYDVKMKEKGDIPEGYSVSREKKERFSLILESASTNQTSMYLCPQGRSGNTIYFGEGSWLTVV.